A selection of T cell receptor beta chains follows, all from one sample in a study of T cell repertoires in cytomegalovirus infection. TCRdb re-called the reads with MiXCR, one entry per CDR3 protein. The data hold fewer than 250,000 distinct CDR3 sequences, with 10% to 15% observed a single time. Material for sequencing was PBMCs. The receptors were gathered from a human donor in good health (CMV status not recorded). Some clones in this sample may be carry-over from other donors' samples. Both conserved end residues are part of each CDR3. D genes are given only for firm matches. Some rows mark clone size as missing; the rest say once, few, many or name a class of expanded clone.

TRBJ1-5,many,-,13,TRBV6-1,CASSPPNNQPQHF,TGTGCCAGCAGCCCCCCCAATAATCAGCCCCAGCATTTT
TRBJ2-5,many,-,13,TRBV7-2,CASSRGTQETQYF,TGTGCCAGCAGCAGAGGAACCCAAGAGACCCAGTACTTC
TRBJ2-7,few,-,14,TRBV27,CASSLGASYYEQYF,TGTGCCAGCAGTTTAGGTGCCAGTTACTACGAGCAGTACTTC
TRBJ1-1,-,TRBD1,14,TRBV2,CASRDRVGNTEAFF,TGTGCCAGCAGGGACAGGGTGGGGAACACTGAAGCTTTCTTT
TRBJ1-4,many,-,14,TRBV6-6,CASAPGPTNEKLFF,TGTGCCAGCGCCCCGGGACCGACCAACGAAAAACTGTTTTTT
TRBJ2-4,few,TRBD2,16,TRBV6-2/TRBV6-3,CASSYPPSGGNDIQYF,TGTGCCAGCAGTTACCCTCCTAGCGGGGGCAATGACATTCAGTACTTC
TRBJ2-3,-,TRBD1,17,TRBV12-5,CASGLATRTGHTDTQYF,TGTGCTAGTGGTTTGGCCACTCGGACAGGCCACACAGATACGCAGTATTTT
TRBJ2-7,many,-,12,TRBV28,CASSSVTGWTDF,TGTGCCAGCAGTTCCGTGACGGGGTGGACGGACTTC
TRBJ1-5,many,-,12,TRBV28,CATTTSNQPQHF,TGTGCCACCACGACCAGCAATCAGCCCCAGCATTTT
TRBJ2-7,-,TRBD2,14,TRBV20-1,CSARDRDSGGLQYF,TGCAGTGCTAGAGATCGGGATAGCGGGGGGTTGCAGTACTTC
TRBJ2-3,few,TRBD2,15,TRBV5-1,CASSLELAGTDTQYF,TGCGCCAGCAGCTTGGAGCTAGCGGGGACAGATACGCAGTATTTT
TRBJ1-5,-,TRBD1,14,TRBV19,CASSLDRANQPQHF,TGTGCCAGTAGTTTGGACAGGGCCAATCAGCCCCAGCATTTT
TRBJ2-7,few,-,14,TRBV7-2,CASSLRLEPYEQYF,TGTGCCAGCAGCTTGCGATTAGAGCCTTACGAGCAGTACTTC
TRBJ2-1,many,-,16,TRBV7-3,CASSHTRGQGGNEQFF,TGTGCCAGCAGTCACACTAGGGGGCAGGGGGGCAATGAGCAGTTCTTC
TRBJ1-5,-,-,15,TRBV20-1,CSATRGGIGNQPQHF,TGCAGTGCCACAAGGGGGGGGATCGGCAATCAGCCCCAGCATTTT
TRBJ2-3,-,TRBD2,17,TRBV4-3,CASSQDSSGRSTDTQYF,TGCGCCAGCAGCCAAGACTCCAGCGGGAGGAGCACAGATACGCAGTATTTT
TRBJ1-6,many,-,12,TRBV6-2/TRBV6-3,CASSYLGSPLHF,TGTGCCAGCAGTTACCTCGGTTCACCCCTCCACTTT
TRBJ2-1,many,TRBD2,15,TRBV7-6,CASSLERGAYNEQFF,TGTGCCAGCAGCTTAGAGCGGGGGGCCTACAATGAGCAGTTCTTC
TRBJ1-4,few,TRBD1,17,TRBV6-7,CASSYLGQATTNEKLFF,TGTGCCAGCAGTTACCTGGGACAGGCTACAACTAATGAAAAACTGTTTTTT
TRBJ2-7,many,-,14,TRBV6-1,CASSVEGNSYEQYF,TGTGCCAGCAGTGTAGAGGGAAACTCCTACGAGCAGTACTTC
TRBJ2-7,many,TRBD2,15,TRBV4-3,CASSQVPGGPYEQYF,TGCGCCAGCAGCCAAGTGCCGGGAGGGCCCTACGAGCAGTACTTC
TRBJ1-2,few,TRBD1,15,TRBV5-4,CASSLVGQANYGYTF,TGTGCCAGCAGCTTGGTGGGACAGGCTAACTATGGCTACACCTTC
TRBJ2-1,-,-,10,TRBV29-1,CSVDEGERIF,TGCAGCGTTGATGAGGGAGAAAGGATCTTC
TRBJ1-5,many,-,13,TRBV7-2,CASSKGQNQPQHF,TGTGCCAGCAGCAAAGGACAGAATCAGCCCCAGCATTTT
TRBJ2-5,many,TRBD1,15,TRBV2,CASSGGRGLGETQYF,TGTGCCAGCAGTGGAGGCAGGGGGCTCGGAGAGACCCAGTACTTC